This TCR beta chain comes out of a study of cytomegalovirus exposure and HLA in healthy donors. Study conclusions and caveats: With high specificity and sensitivity, the classifier reportedly diagnosed cytomegalovirus status. Some public TCRs appeared in many individuals, while most sequences were rare. In an earlier analysis, most TCR beta V segments were productive about 87% or about 30% of the time. Three chains tied to CMV proved CMV antigen-specific in vitro.

CDR3 length: 15 residues. V dropped 1 base and J dropped 3 bases, with 12 bases sitting between them. Germline V gene sequence: CDR1 SGHAT, CDR2 FQNNGV. As for this clone: The antigen remains unidentified.

PCR primers comprised 60 Vbeta and 13 Jbeta primers. Profiling relied on immunoSEQ multiplex PCR, and the TCRdb table lists in-frame clones only, not all of them. The profile shows some 180,000 clones, roughly 80% of them singletons. This chain connects TRBV11-2 to TRBJ1-1; a weak D match, TRBD1 (5 bases). Sequences were obtained from PBMCs. The source of this sequence is a woman under 30 in good health and CMV-seronegative. The CDR3 loop is CASSLAGGDYTEAFF. The CDR3 DNA reads TGTGCCAGCAGCTTAGCGGGGGGGGATTACACTGAAGCTTTCTTT.